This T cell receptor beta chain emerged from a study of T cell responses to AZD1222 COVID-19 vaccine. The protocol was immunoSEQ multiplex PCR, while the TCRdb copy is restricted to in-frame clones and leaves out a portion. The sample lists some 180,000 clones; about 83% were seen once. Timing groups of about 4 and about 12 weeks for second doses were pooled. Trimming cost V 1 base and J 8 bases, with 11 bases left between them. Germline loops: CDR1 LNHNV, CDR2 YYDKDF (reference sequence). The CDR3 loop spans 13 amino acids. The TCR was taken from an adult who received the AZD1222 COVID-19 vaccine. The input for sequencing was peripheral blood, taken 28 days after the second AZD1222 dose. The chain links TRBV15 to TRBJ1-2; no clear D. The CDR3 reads CATSRAGPGGYTF. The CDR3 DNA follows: TGTGCCACCAGCAGAGCTGGCCCGGGAGGCTACACCTTC. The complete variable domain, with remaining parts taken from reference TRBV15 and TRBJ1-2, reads DAMVIQNPRYQVTQFGKPVTLSCSQTLNHNVMYWYQQKSSQAPKLLFHYYDKDFNNEADTPDNFQSRRPNTSFCFLDIRSPGLGDTAMYLCATSRAGPGGYTFGSGTRLTVV.